This TCR beta chain stems from a study of cytomegalovirus exposure and HLA in healthy donors. General study results and limits: Reported performance of the classifier showed diagnosis of cytomegalovirus status with high specificity and sensitivity. Presence/absence analysis assumed near-uniform sequencing depth across donors. In a later analysis, specific HLA alleles were associated with 15,000 to 20,000 TCR beta sequences at a 0.05 false discovery rate.

The CDR3 is 14 amino acids. Germline CDR1 is LGHNT and CDR2 is FRNRAP. V dropped 6 bases and J dropped 2; count of bases not matched to a gene: 7. A word on this clone: What it recognizes is unknown. The identical CDR3 is also encoded by other nucleotide sequences in the sample.

Use of 60 Vbeta and 13 Jbeta primers characterized the PCR. The assay was immunoSEQ multiplex PCR, and TCRdb's table has in-frame clones only and misses some. The sample records approximately 190,000 clones, about 85% being singletons. This receptor was taken from a man aged 50-60 years in good health and CMV-seronegative. The chain recombines TRBV12-5 with TRBJ2-7; 7 bases are shared with TRBD1. Sequenced: PBMCs. CDR3 region: CASGYRGTTYEQYF. DNA for the CDR3: TGTGCTAGTGGCTACAGGGGCACGACCTACGAGCAGTACTTC.